This T cell receptor beta chain emerged from a study of sequential checkpoint blockade in melanoma. Noted treatment: randomized to nivolumab then ipilimumab (arm A) or the reverse (arm B). No patient had prior DNA-damaging chemotherapy. Live CD3+CD8+ CD19− CD56− cells were sorted from PBMCs. Trimming cost V 0 bases and J 5 bases; bases outside gene matches: 1. Germline V CDR1 and CDR2: SGDLS, YYNGEE. CDR3 length: 14 amino acids. Generated by immunoSEQ multiplex PCR, the TCRdb table keeps only in-frame clones and is missing some. The sample lists under 40,000 clones; nearly 90% were seen once. This clone was seen only once.

The sequences come from CD8+ T cells sorted from blood (inferred from file names), collected from a patient given nivolumab and ipilimumab in sequence. The rearrangement links TRBV9 to TRBJ2-2; 7 bases agree with TRBD1. The origin of this receptor is a human donor with melanoma. The DNA of the CDR3 is TGTGCCAGCAGCGTAGGACAGGGAACCGGGGAGCTGTTTTTT. Protein: CASSVGQGTGELFF.